This record covers a single TCR beta chain. Its antigen remains unidentified. This sample is drawn from a study of Ad26.COV2.S vaccination and SARS-CoV-2 variants. Across the whole study: Into the muscle, Ad26.COV2.S was dosed once or twice, 56 days apart. Study results and caveats: Substantial post-vaccination breadth of spike-specific CD8+ and CD4+ T cell responses was reported. The TCR-based breadth and depth measures might underestimate overall T cell responses.

The length of the CDR3 is 13 residues. This sample's treatment: around 19 received Ad26.COV2.S at low or high dose, single or two shots; five or six received placebo; per-sample allocation not given. After the first vaccine or placebo injection, samples were drawn on day 63. In Boston, an adult donor aged 18-55 years took part. Repertoires were generated with immunoSEQ multiplex PCR, while TCRdb's copy carries only in-frame clones and drops some. The sample shows some 390,000 clones, approximately 90% of them seen only once. The receptor was isolated from a person aged 18-60 years who received the Ad26.COV2.S COVID-19 vaccine or a placebo. The rearrangement joins TRBV1 to TRBJ2-7; TRBD2, the D gene given by the table, was not confirmed from the DNA. TRBV1 is a listed pseudogene. Sequencing was performed on peripheral blood, taken in a trial of Ad26.COV2.S vaccine versus placebo. CDR3 sequence: CTSSQAPEGEQYF. The CDR3 nucleotides are TGCACCAGCAGCCAAGCTCCAGAGGGCGAGCAGTACTTC.